The 24 T cell receptor beta chains below come from one sample, sequenced in a study of T cell responses to AZD1222 COVID-19 vaccine. Profiled with immunoSEQ multiplex PCR; TCRdb holds only in-frame clones, not every one. The data hold about 97,000 clones, with 88% observed a single time. This sample comprised peripheral blood, obtained on day 0 of AZD1222 vaccination. The receptor source for this set is an adult in good health.

The chain uses TRBV4-1 and TRBJ1-4; D might be TRBD1 (5 bases). V lost 2 bases to trimming and J lost 7 bases, with 8 bases between them. Germline CDR1 reads MGHRA; CDR2 reads YSYEKL. The CDR3 totals 13 residues. The chain's CDR3 is CASSQPGSEKLFF. The DNA for the CDR3 is TGCGCCAGCAGCCAACCAGGGTCTGAAAAACTGTTTTTT.

The chain employs TRBV5-1 and TRBJ1-1; a possible D gene is TRBD1 (5 bases). CDR1 and CDR2 (germline): SGHRS, YFSETQ. Trimming removed 4 bases at V and 0 bases at J, with 13 bases between. There are 15 residues in the CDR3. In DNA, the CDR3 is TGCGCCAGCAGCCCGGGGACTGTCATGAACACTGAAGCTTTCTTT. Translating it yields CASSPGTVMNTEAFF.

V usage is TRBV5-1 and J usage is TRBJ1-1; the D gene is possibly TRBD1 (6 bases). There are 15 residues in the CDR3. Trimming stripped 1 base from V and 5 bases from J, with 15 bases between. Looked up from germline, CDR1 is SGHRS and CDR2 is YFSETQ. The CDR3 spells CASSLRQGGGTEAFF. CDR3 sequence (DNA): TGCGCCAGCAGCTTGCGGCAGGGAGGGGGGACTGAAGCTTTCTTT.

This clone has only one observation. V and J are TRBV11-2 and TRBJ2-7; 8 bases agree with TRBD1. J lost 3 bases, V lost 2 bases, and 3 bases had no gene match. Germline V CDR1 and CDR2: SGHAT, FQNNGV. The CDR3 sequence is 14 residues long. CDR3 loop: CASSLWTGSYEQYF. CDR3 in DNA: TGTGCCAGCAGCTTATGGACAGGGAGCTACGAGCAGTACTTC.

The chain couples TRBV28 to TRBJ2-5; the D gene is possibly TRBD1 (5 bases). The CDR3 length is 14 residues. Trimming removed 6 bases from V and 2 bases from J, with 13 bases in between. The germline gives CDR1 MDHEN, CDR2 SYDVKM. CDR3 in amino acids: CASRDPGRQETQYF. The CDR3 nucleotides read TGTGCCAGCAGGGACCCAGGGCGGCAAGAGACCCAGTACTTC.

The V gene is TRBV14, the J gene TRBJ1-3, with D unresolved. The V gene lost 4 bases and the J gene lost 0 bases, with 10 bases spanning the gap. The length of the CDR3 is 15 residues. In germline, CDR1 is SGHDN, CDR2 FVKESK. The CDR3 region has the DNA TGTGCCAGCAGCCCCGGCGGCTTCTCTGGAAACACCATATATTTT. Translated: CASSPGGFSGNTIYF.

The chain employs TRBV12-3 or TRBV12-4 and TRBJ1-3; D unresolved. CDR3 length equals 13 residues. V gave up 3 bases and J gave up 2 bases, with 5 bases separating them. This CDR3 is CASSFTAGNTIYF. The CDR3 nucleotides are TGTGCCAGCAGTTTTACTGCTGGAAACACCATATATTTT.

V and J are TRBV5-1 and TRBJ1-1, with D perhaps TRBD1 (5 bases). V was cut by 3 bases and J by 4 bases, with 10 bases left in between. CDR3 length equals 13 residues. The germline V gene encodes CDR1 SGHRS and CDR2 YFSETQ. CDR3 nucleotides: TGCGCCAGCAGCTCCGGACACCTCACTGAAGCTTTCTTT. Residues: CASSSGHLTEAFF.

The chain employs TRBV11-3 and TRBJ2-7, with no clear D. Trimming took 2 bases from V and 5 from J, leaving 13 bases between them. This CDR3 is 14 amino acids long. Germline assignment: CDR1 SGHNT and CDR2 YENEEA. CDR3 nucleotides: TGTGCCAGCAGCTTAAGCGTAGGGTCCCACGAGCAGTACTTC. It codes for CASSLSVGSHEQYF. The entire variable domain, with the rest obtained from reference TRBV11-3 and TRBJ2-7, is as follows: EAGVVQSPRYKIIEKKQPVAFWCNPISGHNTLYWYLQNLGQGPELLIRYENEEAVDDSQLPKDRFSAERLKGVDSTLKIQPAELGDSAVYLCASSLSVGSHEQYFGPGTRLTVT.

V is TRBV7-9 and J is TRBJ1-6; no clear D gene. With 5 bases removed from V and 10 bases from J, the gap between germline ends came to 15 bases. The CDR3 extends over 14 amino acids. Germline loops: CDR1 SEHNR, CDR2 FQNEAQ (reference sequence). The CDR3 here is CASSLSGLRSPLHF. CDR3 coding DNA: TGTGCCAGCAGCCTAAGTGGCCTGCGCTCACCCCTCCACTTT.

The chain carries TRBV27 and TRBJ1-2; D is undetermined. The CDR3 runs to 14 residues. V gave up 2 bases and J gave up 4 bases, with 11 bases separating them. The V gene's germline CDR1 is MNHEY and CDR2 SMNVEV (reference sequence). CDR3 coding DNA: TGTGCCAGCAGTTTACAAAACCCCCCCTATGGCTACACCTTC. As protein: CASSLQNPPYGYTF.

In this sample, this clone turned up a few times. The chain recombines TRBV5-1 with TRBJ2-5, with D possibly matching TRBD1 (6 bases). Per germline, CDR1 SGHRS and CDR2 YFSETQ. The CDR3 is 16 residues long. The V and J ends lost 6 bases and 4 bases respectively, with 22 bases between them. The CDR3 sequence is CASNSWPIRGGETQYF. The CDR3 DNA is TGCGCCAGCAACTCTTGGCCCATACGAGGGGGAGAGACCCAGTACTTC.

CDR3 coding DNA: TGTGCCAGCAGCTTAAATCCTGCAGGGGGCAACTTAAAATCCTACGAGCAGTACTTC. Encoded protein: CASSLNPAGGNLKSYEQYF. J is TRBJ2-7 and V is TRBV7-6, with 8 bases matching TRBD1. CDR1 is SGHVS, CDR2 FNYEAQ, per germline. CDR3 size: 19 residues. Trimming cost V 2 bases and J 1 base; bases outside gene matches: 16.

Worth noting for this clone: Other DNA sequences in this specimen translate into the identical CDR3. The chain uses TRBV12-3 or TRBV12-4 and TRBJ1-1; D is unresolved. The CDR3 covers 13 residues. Trimming took off 3 bases at V and 1 base at J, with 6 bases between the two ends. The CDR3 sequence: CASSFSANTEAFF. The CDR3 DNA reads as TGTGCCAGCAGTTTCTCTGCGAACACTGAAGCTTTCTTT.

The gene calls are TRBV30 and TRBJ1-1; D gene uncertain. V lost 1 base, J lost 7 bases, and 7 bases lay in between. Germline V gene lookup returns CDR1 GTSNPN and CDR2 SVGIG (reference sequence). The CDR3 runs to 11 residues. This CDR3 is CAWSAPSEAFF. CDR3 DNA sequence: TGTGCCTGGAGTGCTCCCAGTGAAGCTTTCTTT.

This clone was seen at least ten times. This chain connects TRBV7-6 to TRBJ1-4; TRBD1 matches 7 bases. Germline CDR1 SGHVS, CDR2 FNYEAQ. The V segment lost 5 bases and the J segment 7 bases; nucleotides outside the gene matches: 10. CDR3 length: 15 residues. CDR3 amino acids: CASSLYRGVSEKLFF. CDR3 DNA sequence: TGTGCCAGCAGCCTTTACAGGGGAGTCAGTGAAAAACTGTTTTTT.

The rearrangement joins TRBV6-5 to TRBJ1-3, with D possibly TRBD1 on 5 matching bases. The V gene lost 6 bases and the J gene lost 7 bases, with 13 bases spanning the gap. The CDR3 extends over 13 amino acids. Germline CDR1 is MNHEY and CDR2 is SVGAGI. As DNA, the CDR3 is TGTGCCAGCAGATTAGGGGTCGCGAACACCATATATTTT. It specifies CASRLGVANTIYF.

DNA of the CDR3: TGTGCCATCAGCCTAACCGGGGACGAGCAGTACTTC. It encodes CAISLTGDEQYF. This chain uses TRBV10-3 with TRBJ2-7; D perhaps matches TRBD2 (5 bases). V lost 6 bases to trimming and J lost 5 bases, with 11 bases between them. Germline loops: CDR1 ENHRY, CDR2 SYGVKD. The CDR3 is 12 residues long.

The chain combines TRBV29-1 with TRBJ1-5; D remains unclear. CDR1 is SQVTM, CDR2 ANQGSEA, per germline. The CDR3 extends over 14 amino acids. The germline V and J ends were trimmed by 4 bases and 0 bases, with 10 bases remaining between them. The CDR3 region is CSVVSPDSNQPQHF. CDR3 DNA: TGCAGCGTTGTCTCTCCAGATAGCAATCAGCCCCAGCATTTT.

This chain links TRBV11-2 with TRBJ1-5; 7 nucleotides align to TRBD1. Looked up from germline, CDR1 is SGHAT and CDR2 is FQNNGV. Trimming removed 5 bases from V and 2 bases from J; junction bases left unmatched: 9. The CDR3 covers 16 residues. Written as DNA, the CDR3 is TGTGCCAGCAGCCACCGACAGACAGGGTGCAATCAGCCCCAGCATTTT. Protein product: CASSHRQTGCNQPQHF.

The genes are TRBV11-3 and TRBJ1-4, with D maybe TRBD1 (6 bases). This CDR3 has 13 residues. Trimming pared 5 bases from V and 5 bases from J, leaving 9 bases between. Germline CDR1 and CDR2: SGHNT and YENEEA. Here the CDR3 reads CASSLQGNEKLFF. In DNA form, the CDR3 reads TGTGCCAGCAGCCTACAGGGAAATGAAAAACTGTTTTTT.

The J gene is TRBJ2-3, the V gene TRBV19, with 10 nucleotides matching TRBD1. The CDR3 loop spans 15 amino acids. Germline-derived CDR1 and CDR2 are LNHDA and SQIVND (reference sequence). With V trimmed by 6 bases and J by 4 bases, 7 bases remained unmatched. The CDR3 region is CASRDRGSISDTQYF. CDR3 sequence (DNA): TGTGCCAGTAGGGACAGGGGGTCTATTTCAGATACGCAGTATTTT.

The CDR3 nucleotides are TGCAGCGTTGCGGACATCGGGGCCGAGCAGTACTTC. Its translation is CSVADIGAEQYF. The chain recombines TRBV29-1 with TRBJ2-7; the D call may be TRBD1 or TRBD2 (5 bases each). Germline CDR1 SQVTM, CDR2 ANQGSEA. There are 12 residues in the CDR3. Deletions cut 4 bases from V and 6 bases from J, with 13 bases between.

This chain connects TRBV7-3 to TRBJ1-2; tentatively, D is TRBD1 (5 bases). With 3 bases removed from V and 1 base from J, the gap between germline ends came to 12 bases. The length of the CDR3 is 15 residues. The V gene's germline CDR1 is SGHTA and CDR2 FQGTGA. CDR3: CASSLGGSRNYGYTF. In DNA, the CDR3 is TGTGCCAGCAGCTTGGGGGGGTCTCGTAACTATGGCTACACCTTC.